This T cell receptor beta chain was recovered during a study of T cell responses to AZD1222 COVID-19 vaccine. Repertoires were generated with immunoSEQ multiplex PCR, while TCRdb's copy carries only in-frame clones and drops some. The sample contains around 120,000 clones, roughly 90% of which appear only once. Per the germline V gene, CDR1 is LGHDT and CDR2 is YNNKEL (reference sequence). V trimming: 4 bases; J trimming: 10 bases; junction bases outside the gene matches: 9. The CDR3 extends over 15 amino acids. This sequence was found in an adult in good health. Sequenced here: peripheral blood, sampled on day 0 of AZD1222 vaccination. This sequence joins TRBV3-1 (or the pseudogene TRBV3-2) and TRBJ1-6, with 8 bases matching TRBD1. CDR3 bases: TGTGCCAGCAGCCTAGGACAGGGATTTCAATCACCCCTCCACTTT. It encodes CASSLGQGFQSPLHF.